Listed below are T cell receptor beta chains from one sample, sequenced in a study of T-cell reconstitution after alpha-beta-depleted transplantation in children. TCRdb re-derived calls from the PCR reads in MiXCR, one entry per CDR3 protein. This table holds 350,000 to 500,000 distinct CDR3 sequences, 43% found once. This material consisted of PBMCs, taken before TCRalphabeta/CD19-depleted stem cell transplant. These receptor sequences come from a girl aged 2 to 10 with aplastic anemia, due to receive a stem cell transplant. The CDR3 runs from the conserved cysteine through the conserved F or W. A D gene is named only where the DNA matches it firmly. Clone size is shown for a subset of rows, as once, few, many or a class of expanded clone.

TRBJ2-7 . . TRBV7-9 TGTGCCAGCAGCTTAGGAGCCAGGGGCGCCTACGAGCAGTACTTC CASSLGARGAYEQYF
TRBJ2-1 . . TRBV18 TGTGCCAGCTCACCAAAGTCCCCGCCAGGGTACAATGAGCAGTTCTTC CASSPKSPPGYNEQFF
TRBJ2-7 . . TRBV15 TGTGCCACCAGCACATACATAGGACAGACGGAGGGCGAGCAGTACTTC CATSTYIGQTEGEQYF
TRBJ1-5 . . TRBV28 TGTGCCAGCAAGGTTGGGAGGCTTTCCAATCAGCCCCAGCATTTT CASKVGRLSNQPQHF
TRBJ2-7 TRBD2 . TRBV20-1 TGCAGTGCTAGTAGCCTAGCGGGGGGAACCTACGAGCAGTACTTC CSASSLAGGTYEQYF
TRBJ2-7 . few TRBV29-1 TGCAGCGTTGAAGAGGGTCAGGCGGCCTACGAGCAGTACTTC CSVEEGQAAYEQYF
TRBJ1-4 . few TRBV7-8 TGTGCCAGCAGCTCGAGCGGGGGCGCGGGTGAAAAACTGTTTTTT CASSSSGGAGEKLFF
TRBJ2-3 . . TRBV30 TGTGCCTGGAGTGTACGTCAGGATACGCAGTATTTT CAWSVRQDTQYF
TRBJ1-1 . . TRBV30 TGTGCCTGGAGCTCAGGGATGGGCACTGAAGCTTTCTTT CAWSSGMGTEAFF
TRBJ2-3 . many TRBV12-3/TRBV12-4 TGTGCCAGCAGGGGAAGCACAGATACGCAGTATTTT CASRGSTDTQYF
TRBJ2-5 TRBD2 many TRBV7-7 TGTGCCAGCAGCCCTAGCGGGAGGGCCGGTGAGACCCAGTACTTC CASSPSGRAGETQYF
TRBJ1-4 . . TRBV28 TGTGCCAGCAGTTTATGGGGAACGGAGAATGAAAAACTGTTTTTT CASSLWGTENEKLFF
TRBJ2-4 . once TRBV7-2 TGTGCCAGCAGCTTAGAAACTAGCTTACCAAAGTACTTC CASSLETSLPKYF
TRBJ2-1 TRBD2 few TRBV20-1 TGCAGCCTCAAACTAGCGGGGGATTACAATGAGCAGTTCTTC CSLKLAGDYNEQFF
TRBJ1-1 TRBD1 . TRBV4-3 TGCGCCAGCAGCCAAGATCCCCAGGGGGTGGACACTGAAGCTTTCTTT CASSQDPQGVDTEAFF
TRBJ1-1 . . TRBV5-6 TGTGCCAGCAGCTGGAAGTTCCGAGGAGACACTGAAGCTTTCTTT CASSWKFRGDTEAFF
TRBJ1-4 . many TRBV7-3 TGTGCCAGCAGCTTAACGTTGGGTGAAAAACTGTTTTTT CASSLTLGEKLFF
TRBJ2-1 TRBD2 . TRBV27 TGTGCCAGCAGCCGCAACAGCGGGGTAAGCTCCTACAATGAGCAGTTCTTC CASSRNSGVSSYNEQFF
TRBJ2-2 . . TRBV29-1 TGCAGCGTTGTCGCGAACACCGGGGAGCTGTTTTTT CSVVANTGELFF
TRBJ2-7 TRBD1 few TRBV5-1 TGCGCCAGCAGCTTCACAGGGGGCGCGAACGAGCAGTACTTC CASSFTGGANEQYF
TRBJ1-1 . . TRBV5-1 TGCGCCAGCAGCTTGGACGCGGCGCAAGGCACTGAAGCTTTCTTT CASSLDAAQGTEAFF
TRBJ1-5 . few TRBV5-5 TGTGCCAGCAGCCTGACAGGAAATAGCAATCAGCCCCAGCATTTT CASSLTGNSNQPQHF
TRBJ1-4 . once TRBV4-1 TGCGCCAGCAGCCATCGGCGAGGGGCGCAGGCTAATGAAAAACTGTTTTTT CASSHRRGAQANEKLFF
TRBJ2-1 TRBD1 few TRBV6-5 TGTGCCAGCAGTTACCTCACAGGGGTGTCCTACAATGAGCAGTTCTTC CASSYLTGVSYNEQFF
TRBJ2-2 TRBD2 . TRBV20-1 TGCAGTGCTAGAGATCAGGGACTAGCGTTCGGCGGGGAGCTGTTTTTT CSARDQGLAFGGELFF
TRBJ2-3 TRBD2 few TRBV12-3/TRBV12-4 TGTGCCAGCAGTTCGGGACTAGCGGATAGCACAGATACGCAGTATTTT CASSSGLADSTDTQYF
TRBJ2-1 . few TRBV4-3 TGCGCCAGCAGCCAAGATTTTGGGAACCCCAACTACAATGAGCAGTTCTTC CASSQDFGNPNYNEQFF
TRBJ2-7 . many TRBV7-2 TGTGCCAGCAGCTCCGTACCGAGCTACGAGCAGTACTTC CASSSVPSYEQYF
TRBJ2-3 . . TRBV7-8 TGTGCCAGCAGCGCGAGGGGCCTAGGCACAGATACGCAGTATTTT CASSARGLGTDTQYF
TRBJ1-5 . few TRBV27 TGTGCCAGCAGTCCTAACAGGGACCGGCCCCAGCATTTT CASSPNRDRPQHF
TRBJ2-7 TRBD2 . TRBV6-1 TGTGCCAGCAGCTCCGGACTAGCGGGAGAAGGGGAGCAGTACTTC CASSSGLAGEGEQYF
TRBJ2-1 . many TRBV7-7 TGTGCCAGCAGCCCCGAGTGGGATGAGCAGTTCTTC CASSPEWDEQFF
TRBJ2-7 . . TRBV20-1 TGCAGTGCCAAGGTGGCATTCCCAAGGGACGAGCAGTACTTC CSAKVAFPRDEQYF
TRBJ2-7 . . TRBV20-1 TGCAGTGCTAGCGGGACACCATCCTACGAGCAGTACTTC CSASGTPSYEQYF
TRBJ2-3 . . TRBV28 TGTGCCAGCAGATGGGGGGACCGTAGCACAGATACGCAGTATTTT CASRWGDRSTDTQYF
TRBJ2-1 TRBD2 many TRBV12-3/TRBV12-4 TGTGCCAGCAGTTTCCTAGCGGGGGCCTACAATGAGCAGTTCTTC CASSFLAGAYNEQFF
TRBJ1-6 TRBD1 . TRBV28 TGTGCCAGCAGCCCTGGGGACAGGGATGATTCACCCCTCCACTTT CASSPGDRDDSPLHF
TRBJ1-5 . . TRBV20-1 TGCAGTGCCAAGTGGGGGAGCAATCAGCCCCAGCATTTT CSAKWGSNQPQHF
TRBJ2-1 TRBD2 few TRBV28 TGTGCCAGCAGACTAGCGGCATATGAGCAGTTCTTC CASRLAAYEQFF
TRBJ2-5 . . TRBV2 TGTGCCAGCAGTGAGGGGGTCCGGACCCAGTACTTC CASSEGVRTQYF